The T cell receptor (beta chain) described here comes from a study of vaccination effects on CD4 cells after COVID-19. Peptide-pool stimulation followed by sequencing identified expanded antigen-specific CD4+ clonotypes in the ViraFEST assay. Cells that had been cultured for roughly ten days were the source of isolated CD4+ T cells. Previously uninfected by SARS-CoV-2, the vaccine recipients also showed negative nucleocapsid antibodies. In culture with about 10 IU/ml IL-2 and roughly 9.7 ug/ml peptides, PBMC were grown at around 1.8 million per well. Researchers swapped half the medium for IL-2 medium on both days 3 and 7. Clones were sequenced by immunoSEQ multiplex PCR, and TCRdb holds only the in-frame ones, with some missing. The repertoire holds roughly 30,000 clones, with approximately 73% as singletons. A remark on this clone: Antigen specificity is unknown.

Germline CDR1 reads SEHNR; CDR2 reads FQNEAQ (reference sequence). The V end lost 7 bases, the J end lost 5 bases, and 25 bases lay between the germline ends. The CDR3 is 17 residues long. The origin of this receptor is a human donor who received a COVID-19 vaccine. V gene TRBV7-9 combines with J gene TRBJ2-3, with D perhaps matching TRBD2 (6 bases). The input for sequencing was CD4+ T cells from PBMCs cultured with HCoV-OC43 spike peptides, taken before COVID-19 vaccination. The subset here: HCoV-OC43 spike overlapping peptide pool stimulation. The CDR3 coding sequence is TGTGCCAGCACCCCACCCCGGGACTTCTTGGTCCTAGATACGCAGTATTTT. Translation: CASTPPRDFLVLDTQYF. Based on the CDR3 plus reference TRBV7-9 and TRBJ2-3, the full variable domain is DTGVSQNPRHKITKRGQNVTFRCDPISEHNRLYWYRQTLGQGPEFLTYFQNEAQLEKSRLLSDRFSAERPKGSFSTLEIQRTEQGDSAMYLCASTPPRDFLVLDTQYFGPGTRLTVL.